Below, 5 T cell receptor beta chains from the same sample are listed, as sequenced in a study of cytotoxic CD8 clonotypes in ibrutinib-treated CLL. Here immunoSEQ multiplex PCR was the method, and the copy in TCRdb shows in-frame clones only, minus some. This sample has 150,000 to 250,000 clones, with about two thirds found just once. The input for sequencing was PBMCs, taken after 24 months of ibrutinib treatment. The receptor set was obtained from a human donor with chronic lymphocytic leukemia.

This clone was detected only a few times. The rearrangement joins TRBV29-1 to TRBJ1-2, with D uncertain. V was cut by 6 bases and J by 5 bases, with 10 bases left in between. Germline CDR1 and CDR2: SQVTM and ANQGSEA. The CDR3 length is 11 residues. The CDR3 coding sequence is TGCAGCGTCGAGGCCCTGTATGGCTACACCTTC. This translates into CSVEALYGYTF.

This clone turned up a few times. The gene calls are TRBV18 and TRBJ2-7, with no clear D. The length of the CDR3 is 14 residues. V gave up 1 base and J gave up 3 bases, with 10 bases separating them. Per the germline V gene, CDR1 is KGHSH and CDR2 is LQKENI. The DNA for the CDR3 is TGTGCCAGCTCACCACGGCACACCAACTACGAGCAGTACTTC. Its protein product is CASSPRHTNYEQYF.

The chain employs TRBV4-3 and TRBJ2-7; 9 bases map to TRBD2. The V and J ends lost 7 bases and 2 bases, in that order; junction bases with no gene match: 9. This CDR3 is 15 amino acids long. CDR1 is LGHNA, CDR2 YSLEER, per germline. The CDR3: CASTMGPSGAYEQYF. For the CDR3, the DNA is TGCGCCAGCACGATGGGGCCTAGCGGGGCCTACGAGCAGTACTTC.

CDR3: CASSLEGLQETQYF. CDR3 DNA sequence: TGCGCCAGCAGCTTGGAGGGCCTGCAGGAGACCCAGTACTTC. The chain combines TRBV5-1 with TRBJ2-5; D unclear. The length of the CDR3 is 14 residues. The V end was cut by 0 bases, the J end by 5 bases, with 11 bases between. Per germline, CDR1 SGHRS and CDR2 YFSETQ.

The chain links TRBV4-2 to TRBJ2-1, with D possibly being TRBD2 (5 bases). The CDR3 is 16 amino acids. CDR1 is LGHNA, CDR2 YNFKEQ, per germline. The ends were cut back, 4 bases at V and 0 bases at J, with 13 bases in the middle. CDR3 nucleotide sequence: TGTGCCAGCAGCCTCGGGCGGAGGAGCTCCTACAATGAGCAGTTCTTC. Residues: CASSLGRRSSYNEQFF.